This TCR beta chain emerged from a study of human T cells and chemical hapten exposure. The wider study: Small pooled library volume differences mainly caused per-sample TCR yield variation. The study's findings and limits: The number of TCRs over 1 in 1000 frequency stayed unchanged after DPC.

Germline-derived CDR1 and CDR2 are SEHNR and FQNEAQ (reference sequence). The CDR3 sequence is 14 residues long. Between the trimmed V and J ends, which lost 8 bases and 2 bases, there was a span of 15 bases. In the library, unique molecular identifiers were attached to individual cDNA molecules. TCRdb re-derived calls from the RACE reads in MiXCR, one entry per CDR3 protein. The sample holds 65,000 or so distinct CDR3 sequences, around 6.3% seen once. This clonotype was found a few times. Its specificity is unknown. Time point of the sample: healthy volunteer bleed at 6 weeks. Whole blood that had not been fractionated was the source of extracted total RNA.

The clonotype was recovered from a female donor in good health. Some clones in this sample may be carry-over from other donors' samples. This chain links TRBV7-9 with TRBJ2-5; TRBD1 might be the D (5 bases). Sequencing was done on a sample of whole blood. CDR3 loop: CASCLDSEQETQYF. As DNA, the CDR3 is TGTGCCAGCTGCCTCGACAGTGAACAAGAGACCCAGTACTTC.